This TCR beta chain was found in a study of blood T cell repertoires in COVID-19. Original handling: Counts of nucleated cells, estimated from reference gene primer amplification, were obtained. Here immunoSEQ multiplex PCR was the method, and the copy in TCRdb shows in-frame clones only, minus some. D and trimming were read from the DNA, whereas the V and J calls and clone size are those reported in that table. The data hold about 68,000 clones, with 60% to 85% observed a single time. The CDR3 is 16 amino acids. Per germline, CDR1 SGHAT and CDR2 FQNNGV. Deletions cut 0 bases from V and 2 bases from J, with 13 bases between.

The chain joins TRBV11-2 to TRBJ2-5, with D perhaps TRBD2 (5 bases). Sequencing was performed on peripheral blood. The TCR comes from a human donor in a cohort sampled during active COVID-19. The CDR3 DNA reads TGTGCCAGCAGCTTAGATCTCCCTAGCAATCAAGAGACCCAGTACTTC. This encodes CASSLDLPSNQETQYF.